A single sample is the source of the 26 T cell receptor beta chains below, sequenced in a study of T cells in Graves' hyperthyroidism and ophthalmopathy. RNA transcripts gave rise to amplified TCR beta CDR3 regions. The HTBI primer set drove a first-round RT-PCR of the TCR CDR3. TCRdb reanalysed the multiplex PCR reads using MiXCR and keeps one entry per CDR3 protein. The data contain hundreds of thousands of distinct CDR3 sequences, just under 20% of them singletons. The sequenced material came from blood. The receptor set was obtained from a man between 35 and 55 years old with Graves' ophthalmopathy.

The CDR3 sequence: CASSLRGEAQLAFF. The CDR3 DNA reads TGTGCCAGCAGCTTGCGGGGGGAAGCCCAGCTGGCTTTCTTT. The chain has TRBV5-5 and TRBJ1-1, with D possibly TRBD1 on 5 matching bases. The CDR3 covers 14 residues. V was pared by 1 base and J by 11 bases, with 18 bases between. The germline V gene encodes CDR1 SGHKS and CDR2 YYEKEE (reference sequence).

This clonotype was recorded a few times. The V and J genes are TRBV7-3 and TRBJ2-6; D gene unclear. CDR3 size: 13 residues. The germline V and J ends were trimmed by 3 bases and 2 bases, with 2 bases remaining between them. The germline V gene has CDR1 SGHTA and CDR2 FQGTGA. CDR3 residues: CASSFAGANVLTF. The CDR3 coding sequence is TGTGCCAGCAGCTTCGCTGGGGCCAACGTCCTGACTTTC.

This clonotype appeared many times. The chain uses TRBV6-6 and TRBJ1-6; the D gene is possibly TRBD1 (5 bases). The V gene's germline CDR1 is MNHNY and CDR2 SVGAGI (reference sequence). The CDR3 is 17 residues long. Trimming removed 2 bases at V and 0 bases at J, with 11 bases between. CDR3 loop: CASSYRGDSSYNSPLHF. CDR3 DNA sequence: TGTGCCAGCAGTTACAGGGGAGACAGCTCCTATAATTCACCCCTCCACTTT.

This clonotype was observed at least ten times. V and J are TRBV28 and TRBJ2-4; D remains ambiguous. Germline loops: CDR1 MDHEN, CDR2 SYDVKM. The CDR3 runs 15 residues. V was trimmed by 5 bases and J by 0 bases, leaving 11 bases between them. The CDR3 loop is CASSPRRLAKNIQYF. The CDR3 coding sequence is TGTGCCAGCAGTCCCCGGCGGTTAGCCAAAAACATTCAGTACTTC. Based on the CDR3 plus reference TRBV28 and TRBJ2-4, the full variable domain is DVKVTQSSRYLVKRTGEKVFLECVQDMDHENMFWYRQDPGLGLRLIYFSYDVKMKEKGDIPEGYSVSREKKERFSLILESASTNQTSMYLCASSPRRLAKNIQYFGAGTRLSVL.

In its sample, this clonotype was seen many times. J is TRBJ1-1 and V is TRBV28, with TRBD1 as a possible D gene (5 bases). CDR3 length: 12 amino acids. Looked up from germline, CDR1 is MDHEN and CDR2 is SYDVKM. V lost 8 bases, J lost 3 bases, and 10 bases lay in between. The CDR3 DNA is TGTGCCAGCGCGGGACCAGACACTGAAGCTTTCTTT. The encoded protein is CASAGPDTEAFF.

CDR3: CASLAGVSSSYNEQFF. In DNA form, the CDR3 reads TGTGCCTCACTAGCGGGAGTGTCAAGCTCCTACAATGAGCAGTTCTTC. The chain has TRBV19 and TRBJ2-1; 11 nucleotides line up with TRBD2. CDR1 is LNHDA and CDR2 is SQIVND in the germline V gene (reference sequence). Trimming at V came to 11 bases and at J to 0 bases, leaving 9 bases not matched to a gene. The CDR3 runs 16 residues.

This clonotype came up a few times. V gene TRBV12-3 or TRBV12-4 combines with J gene TRBJ1-6; a weak D match, TRBD1 (5 bases). Trimming pared 7 bases from V and 8 bases from J, leaving 18 bases between. The CDR3 covers 15 residues. The CDR3: CASKEDPGPYSPLHF. The CDR3 DNA follows: TGTGCCAGCAAAGAGGACCCGGGGCCCTATTCACCCCTCCACTTT.

The chain links TRBV7-2 to TRBJ2-6; D gene unclear. V gave up 1 base and J gave up 0 bases, with 16 bases separating them. There are 19 residues in the CDR3. Germline V gene data show CDR1 as SGHTA and CDR2 as FQGNSA. CDR3 loop: CASSLGGGLTGSGANVLTF. The CDR3 DNA reads as TGTGCCAGCAGCTTAGGAGGTGGGCTAACGGGCTCTGGGGCCAACGTCCTGACTTTC. The variable domain in full, with the rest retrieved from reference TRBV7-2 and TRBJ2-6, is GAGVSQSPSNKVTEKGKDVELRCDPISGHTALYWYRQSLGQGLEFLIYFQGNSAPDKSGLPSDRFSAERTGGSVSTLTIQRTQQEDSAVYLCASSLGGGLTGSGANVLTFGAGSRLTVL.

This clonotype was counted a single time. CDR3 amino acids: CASSYSRLAGGLLSNTDTQYF. The CDR3 region has the DNA TGTGCCAGCAGTTACTCGAGACTAGCGGGGGGGCTTTTGTCGAACACAGATACGCAGTATTTT. This chain connects TRBV2 to TRBJ2-3; TRBD2 aligns across 14 bases. The CDR3 covers 21 residues. Germline V gives CDR1 SNHLY, CDR2 FYNNEI. J gave up 2 bases and V 5 bases, and 18 bases lay outside the gene matches.

The count of this clonotype is one. A read error is possible here, since a much larger clone lies one base away. This chain uses TRBV5-1 with TRBJ2-3, with D hard to call. Germline loops: CDR1 SGHRS, CDR2 YFSETQ. The CDR3 sequence is 16 residues long. CDR3 coding DNA: TGCGCCAACAGCCGTACGGGCCCTCCGGGCACAGATACGCAGTATTTT. Its protein is CANSRTGPPGTDTQYF.

Notes on this clonotype: The missing conserved phenylalanine or tryptophan at the end of this CDR3 makes a read error likely. The J gene is TRBJ1-1, the V gene TRBV5-1; 8 positions agree with TRBD1. CDR3 size: 17 residues. Trimming cost V 4 bases and J 4 bases; bases outside gene matches: 15. CDR1 is SGHRS and CDR2 is YFSETQ in the germline V gene. CDR3 sequence reads: CASSLIPGGAGSTEAFL. In DNA, the CDR3 is TGCGCCAGCAGCCTCATCCCAGGGGGCGCGGGGAGCACTGAAGCTTTCCTT.

This clonotype was picked up a small number of times. This sequence joins TRBV4-1 and TRBJ1-1, with D maybe TRBD1 (6 bases). Germline-derived CDR1 and CDR2 are MGHRA and YSYEKL. V was trimmed by 0 bases and J by 1 base, leaving 12 bases between them. This CDR3 has 16 residues. DNA for the CDR3: TGCGCCAGCAGCCAAGAACCTCCGGGGGCGAACACTGAAGCTTTCTTT. It translates to CASSQEPPGANTEAFF.

This clonotype was picked up one time. The V call is TRBV4-1, the J call TRBJ2-7, with TRBD2 matching 7 bases. There are 12 residues in the CDR3. CDR1 is MGHRA and CDR2 is YSYEKL in the germline V gene. The J segment lost 6 bases and the V segment lost 11 bases, leaving 10 bases of the junction unmatched. The CDR3 sequence is CAQGGRGREQYF. For the CDR3, the DNA is TGCGCCCAGGGAGGGAGGGGCCGCGAGCAGTACTTC.

The chain is built from TRBV10-3 and TRBJ2-1; D not certain. CDR1 and CDR2 from the germline V gene are ENHRY and SYGVKD. With 5 bases removed from V and 1 base from J, the gap between germline ends came to 9 bases. The CDR3 contains 14 residues. The CDR3 reads CAISTRASYNEQFF. For the CDR3, the DNA is TGTGCCATCAGTACCCGGGCGTCCTACAATGAGCAGTTCTTC.

The J gene is TRBJ1-2, the V gene TRBV19, with D hard to call. The CDR3 is 13 residues long. Germline assignment: CDR1 LNHDA and CDR2 SQIVND (reference sequence). V was shortened by 4 bases and J by 4 bases, with 10 bases between the two germline ends. CDR3 nucleotides: TGTGCCAGTAGTACTCGGGAGTCCTATGGCTACACCTTC. It encodes CASSTRESYGYTF.

This clonotype appeared a single time. This chain connects TRBV18 to TRBJ1-5; D perhaps matches TRBD1 (5 bases). This CDR3 comprises 16 residues. Germline CDR1 KGHSH, CDR2 LQKENI. V lost 2 bases to trimming and J lost 0 bases, with 11 bases between them. CDR3: CASSPGLQASNQPQHF. As DNA, the CDR3 is TGTGCCAGCTCACCAGGGCTACAGGCTAGCAATCAGCCCCAGCATTTT.

The chain has TRBV2 and TRBJ1-5, with D possibly matching TRBD1 (5 bases). V was pared by 11 bases and J by 2 bases, with 13 bases between. Germline CDR1 reads SNHLY; CDR2 reads FYNNEI. This CDR3 contains 13 residues. The CDR3 coding sequence is TGTGCCCTCGGGGGAGGCCGCAATCAGCCCCAGCATTTT. This translates into CALGGGRNQPQHF.

This clonotype showed up just a few times. The CDR3 loop reads CASNDNLLAYEQYF. The CDR3 region has the DNA TGTGCCAGCAACGACAATTTGTTAGCCTACGAGCAGTACTTC. This chain connects TRBV3-1 to TRBJ2-7, with D unresolved. Trimming left V 7 bases short and J 2 bases short, with 15 bases between. Germline CDR1 and CDR2: LGHDT and YNNKEL (reference sequence). The CDR3 contains 14 residues.

At least ten counts were recorded for this clonotype. The chain recombines TRBV5-1 with TRBJ2-7, with D possibly TRBD1 on 6 matching bases. The CDR3 is made up of 15 amino acids. From germline, CDR1 is SGHRS and CDR2 YFSETQ. V lost 3 bases and J 5 bases, leaving 18 bases between the germline ends. The CDR3 sequence: CASSSLTGTRDEQYF. DNA of the CDR3: TGCGCCAGCAGCTCCCTAACAGGGACGAGGGACGAGCAGTACTTC.

This clonotype was observed a few times. V usage is TRBV29-1 and J usage is TRBJ1-1, with a tentative D call TRBD1 (5 bases). CDR3 size: 13 residues. Trimming took off 7 bases at V and 1 base at J, with 13 bases between the two ends. Germline CDR1 reads SQVTM; CDR2 reads ANQGSEA. CDR3 sequence: CSALNRKNTEAFF. The CDR3 DNA is TGCAGCGCCCTGAACAGGAAGAACACTGAAGCTTTCTTT.

The chain uses TRBV4-3 and TRBJ2-7, with D possibly being TRBD1 (5 bases). Germline CDR1 LGHNA, CDR2 YSLEER. Trimming pared 0 bases from V and 2 bases from J, leaving 11 bases between. CDR3 length equals 15 residues. CDR3 protein: CASSQETDIAYEQYF. The CDR3 coding sequence is TGCGCCAGCAGCCAAGAGACGGACATCGCCTACGAGCAGTACTTC.

This clonotype was recorded many times. The chain uses TRBV30 and TRBJ1-4; D might be TRBD1 (6 bases). The CDR3 is made up of 15 amino acids. CDR1 and CDR2 from the germline V gene are GTSNPN and SVGIG (reference sequence). Deletions cut 4 bases from V and 4 bases from J, with 16 bases between. The DNA for the CDR3 is TGTGCCTGGACCCTCGGACAGACTTTTAATGAAAAACTGTTTTTT. It translates to CAWTLGQTFNEKLFF.

This clonotype was counted only a few times. This chain connects TRBV13 to TRBJ1-1, with D unclear. CDR1 and CDR2 from the germline V gene are PRHDT and FYEKMQ (reference sequence). CDR3 length: 15 residues. Trimming left V 1 base short and J 0 bases short, with 9 bases between. For the CDR3, the DNA is TGTGCCAGCAGCTTAGACAGAAACATGAACACTGAAGCTTTCTTT. Residues: CASSLDRNMNTEAFF.

This clonotype showed up many times. The genes are TRBV30 and TRBJ1-2, with a tentative D call TRBD1 (5 bases). The CDR3 consists of 13 residues. The germline V and J ends were trimmed by 5 bases and 4 bases, with 14 bases remaining between them. Looked up from germline, CDR1 is GTSNPN and CDR2 is SVGIG (reference sequence). The CDR3 DNA reads TGTGCCTGGTACCGGGACGTCACCTATGGCTACACCTTC. Protein: CAWYRDVTYGYTF.

This clonotype was picked up many times. This chain links TRBV12-3 or TRBV12-4 with TRBJ2-2; tentatively, D is TRBD2 (5 bases). V dropped 3 bases and J dropped 0 bases, with 17 bases sitting between them. The CDR3 totals 18 residues. The CDR3 DNA reads as TGTGCCAGCAGTTTCCCACTTCTAGCACTAGCGAACACCGGGGAGCTGTTTTTT. Encoded protein: CASSFPLLALANTGELFF.

This sequence joins TRBV14 and TRBJ1-1, with D perhaps TRBD1 (5 bases). In germline, CDR1 is SGHDN, CDR2 FVKESK. V lost 4 bases, J lost 3 bases, and 15 bases lay in between. The CDR3 covers 15 residues. CDR3 sequence reads: CASSPPGGSYTEAFF. The CDR3 DNA reads TGTGCCAGCAGCCCGCCCGGGGGGTCTTACACTGAAGCTTTCTTT. Supplemented by reference TRBV14 and TRBJ1-1, the full variable domain reads EAGVTQFPSHSVIEKGQTVTLRCDPISGHDNLYWYRRVMGKEIKFLLHFVKESKQDESGMPNNRFLAERTGGTYSTLKVQPAELEDSGVYFCASSPPGGSYTEAFFGQGTRLTVV.